These T cell receptor beta chains were read from a single sample in a study of T-cell reconstitution after alpha-beta-depleted transplantation in children. TCRdb re-called the PCR reads through MiXCR, storing one row per CDR3 protein. The sample consists of 300,000 to 350,000 distinct CDR3 sequences, roughly 16% of them appearing once. The specimen was PBMCs, mostly from graft donor cells, collected 360 days after TCRalphabeta/CD19-depleted stem cell transplant. Receptors originate from a male patient aged 2-10 years who had a stem cell transplant for acute lymphoblastic leukemia, so the T cells may come from the graft donor. CDR3s include the opening cysteine and the closing phenylalanine or tryptophan. Fields, in order: clone size, D gene, J gene, V gene, CDR3 protein, CDR3 DNA. The D gene is left open where the match is weak. Expanded clones get a size class; other rows say once, few or many, or leave the size out.

>few|.|TRBJ1-3|TRBV4-1
CASSQGALEIGWIGNTIYF
TGCGCCAGCAGCCAAGGGGCCCTCGAGATCGGATGGATTGGAAACACCATATATTTT
>.|.|TRBJ2-5|TRBV29-1
CSAWDIQETQYF
TGCAGCGCGTGGGACATCCAAGAGACCCAGTACTTC
>many|.|TRBJ2-2|TRBV4-1
CASSSRGGANTGELFF
TGCGCCAGCAGCTCCAGGGGAGGGGCGAACACCGGGGAGCTGTTTTTT
>.|TRBD1|TRBJ2-1|TRBV6-4
CASSRETGGALRNNEQFF
TGTGCCAGCAGTCGAGAAACAGGGGGCGCGTTGAGGAACAATGAGCAGTTCTTC
>.|TRBD1|TRBJ1-1|TRBV9
CASSDRDRGLGTEAFF
TGTGCCAGCAGCGACCGGGACAGGGGGCTAGGCACTGAAGCTTTCTTT
>.|.|TRBJ2-1|TRBV6-1
CASSEEVDEQFF
TGTGCCAGCAGTGAGGAAGTCGATGAGCAGTTCTTC
>few|.|TRBJ1-2|TRBV28
CASSLTGRRSYGYTF
TGTGCCAGCAGTTTGACGGGCAGGCGGTCCTATGGCTACACCTTC
>.|.|TRBJ1-6|TRBV12-5
CASATRGANNSPLHF
TGTGCTAGTGCTACGAGGGGAGCGAATAATTCACCCCTCCACTTT
>.|TRBD1|TRBJ2-1|TRBV4-3
CASSQVDRDLYNEQFF
TGCGCCAGCAGCCAAGTAGACAGGGACCTCTACAATGAGCAGTTCTTC
>many|.|TRBJ2-1|TRBV10-2
CASSELVTNNEQFF
TGCGCCAGCAGTGAGTTGGTGACGAACAATGAGCAGTTCTTC
>.|.|TRBJ2-4|TRBV12-3/TRBV12-4
CASSFLAELAKNIQYF
TGTGCCAGCAGTTTTCTCGCGGAGCTAGCCAAAAACATTCAGTACTTC
>.|TRBD2|TRBJ2-5|TRBV20-1
CSAPLSGRGETQYF
TGCAGTGCTCCCCTTAGCGGGAGGGGAGAGACCCAGTACTTC
>many|TRBD2|TRBJ2-2|TRBV12-3/TRBV12-4
CASSFGLAGITGELFF
TGTGCCAGCAGTTTTGGGCTAGCGGGAATCACCGGGGAGCTGTTTTTT
>.|TRBD1|TRBJ2-2|TRBV6-1
CASSPTGGYTGELFF
TGTGCCAGCAGTCCGACAGGGGGGTACACCGGGGAGCTGTTTTTT
>.|.|TRBJ1-6|TRBV6-5
CASSLAGSGYSPLHF
TGTGCCAGCAGTTTAGCAGGGTCCGGGTATTCACCCCTCCACTTT
>many|.|TRBJ1-3|TRBV20-1
CSAYRDGNTIYF
TGCAGTGCTTACAGGGATGGAAACACCATATATTTT
>many|.|TRBJ2-6|TRBV12-3/TRBV12-4
CASRLGSGANVLTF
TGTGCCAGCAGATTAGGCTCTGGGGCCAACGTCCTGACTTTC
>.|TRBD1|TRBJ1-4|TRBV4-3
CASLAGGAGEKLFF
TGCGCCAGCCTGGCAGGGGGCGCAGGTGAAAAACTGTTTTTT
>few|TRBD1|TRBJ1-1|TRBV12-3/TRBV12-4
CASSLRPITGGGTEAFF
TGTGCCAGCAGTTTGAGGCCTATTACAGGGGGAGGAACTGAAGCTTTCTTT
>few|.|TRBJ2-1|TRBV29-1
CSVVATDLTYNEQFF
TGCAGCGTTGTGGCTACAGATTTAACCTACAATGAGCAGTTCTTC
>few|.|TRBJ2-7|TRBV4-1
CASSQEETMGSDLPYEQYF
TGCGCCAGCAGCCAAGAGGAGACAATGGGATCAGATTTACCCTACGAGCAGTACTTC
>few|.|TRBJ2-1|TRBV4-1
CASSQPGYSYNEQFF
TGCGCCAGCAGCCAACCAGGCTACTCCTACAATGAGCAGTTCTTC
>few|.|TRBJ2-2|TRBV28
CASSLSGAPGELFF
TGTGCCAGCAGCCTTTCAGGGGCCCCCGGGGAGCTGTTTTTT
>.|TRBD2|TRBJ2-7|TRBV7-6
CASSFGTRGEQYF
TGTGCCAGCAGCTTCGGGACTAGGGGCGAGCAGTACTTC
>few|TRBD1|TRBJ2-1|TRBV10-3
CAISRTGASYNEQFF
TGTGCCATCAGTCGGACAGGGGCGTCCTACAATGAGCAGTTCTTC
>few|TRBD1|TRBJ2-7|TRBV4-2
CASSQTWTGLYEQYF
TGTGCCAGCAGCCAAACTTGGACAGGGTTATACGAGCAGTACTTC
>few|.|TRBJ2-4|TRBV29-1
CSVSRGQTAKNIQYF
TGCAGCGTTTCCCGAGGACAAACAGCCAAAAACATTCAGTACTTC
>many|.|TRBJ2-1|TRBV29-1
CSVDRGHEQFF
TGCAGCGTTGACAGGGGACATGAGCAGTTCTTC
>many|TRBD2|TRBJ2-1|TRBV29-1
CSVGTSGNYNEQFF
TGCAGCGTTGGAACTAGCGGGAACTACAATGAGCAGTTCTTC
>.|.|TRBJ1-5|TRBV11-2
CASSLDPDSEGNQPQHF
TGTGCCAGCAGCTTAGATCCCGACAGTGAGGGCAATCAGCCCCAGCATTTT
>.|.|TRBJ2-2|TRBV6-1
CASGGRDKNTGELFF
TGTGCCAGCGGGGGGCGGGACAAGAACACCGGGGAGCTGTTTTTT
>many|.|TRBJ2-1|TRBV9
CASSATGRNYNEQFF
TGTGCCAGCAGCGCAACGGGACGAAACTACAATGAGCAGTTCTTC
>once|TRBD2|TRBJ2-5|TRBV20-1
CSARGRVTQYF
TGCAGTGCGCGAGGGAGGGTGACCCAGTACTTC
>many|.|TRBJ2-3|TRBV12-3/TRBV12-4
CASSLGGRSTDTQYF
TGTGCCAGCAGTTTAGGGGGGCGGTCCACAGATACGCAGTATTTT
>many|.|TRBJ1-5|TRBV5-4
CASSNRGSNQPQHF
TGTGCCAGCAGCAACCGGGGTAGCAATCAGCCCCAGCATTTT
>.|TRBD2|TRBJ2-3|TRBV7-2
CASRRGTSGSTDTQYF
TGTGCCAGCAGGCGAGGGACTAGCGGGAGTACAGATACGCAGTATTTT
>.|.|TRBJ1-1|TRBV4-1
CASSQGRVTEAFF
TGCGCCAGCAGCCAAGGGAGGGTTACTGAAGCTTTCTTT
>few|.|TRBJ2-5|TRBV9
CASSVADRSQTQYF
TGTGCCAGCAGCGTAGCAGATCGATCCCAGACCCAGTACTTC
>many|TRBD2|TRBJ2-3|TRBV28
CASSPTSGRTHTQYF
TGTGCCAGCAGCCCAACTAGCGGGAGGACACATACGCAGTATTTT